The present TCR beta chain was sequenced within a study of blood T cell repertoires in COVID-19 (dated by TCRdb to the early 2020s). About the full investigation: Samples from collaborators originated in the United States, Italy and Spain and spanned both the acute and convalescent phases of COVID-19. The material from the prospective study consisted of cDNA or gDNA derived from T cells, B-cell-depleted T cells, or PBMCs. Deeply sampled blood TCRbeta repertoires from subjects exposed to, actively infected with, or recovered from COVID-19 were included in the dataset. The repertoires were released in a freely available public database meant as a resource for research on the immune response to SARS-CoV-2. Samples were obtained from the ongoing ImmuneRACE study (first 160 participants) and from 1,254 subjects provided by 6 global collaborators. Nearly every sample came with metadata listing a de-identified subject ID, COVID-19 status, age in years and sex. HLA class I and class II types, where available, came from metadata supplied by the sample provider rather than from assay-based typing. Summary of the overall study and its limitations: How much clinical and demographic metadata was included differed by source and by participant, and the metadata was provided uncurated.

The immunoSEQ Assay, a bias-controlled multiplex PCR, was used to amplify TCRbeta CDR3 regions from genomic DNA. From the authors' description of their analysis: Within the assay, amplification of reference gene primers was used to estimate how many nucleated cells each sample contained. To quantify the absolute abundance of each unique TCRbeta CDR3 rearrangement, sequence reads were collapsed and filtered. For each sample, productive Simpson clonality was calculated by taking the square root of Simpson's diversity index across productive rearrangements. TCRdb mirrors the immuneACCESS table, restricted to in-frame sequences. Some clones are absent from its copies; in checked studies, under half trace to an unresolved V gene, and the reason for the others is unknown. For V, J and clone size, that table is used; D and trimming come from the DNA. The sample profile shows around 300,000 clones; about nine tenths of them were found once. The ten largest clones capture approximately 3% of the sample.

Participants in the prospective study were aged roughly 18 to 95 years, lived in over 20 United States geographic areas, and enrolled through a virtual design. To assign participants to cohorts, the prospective study relied on clinical history that participants themselves reported in a screening survey and a study questionnaire. Recovered participants in ImmuneRACE Cohort 3 were defined as having two consecutive negative NP/OP PCR tests, clearance from a healthcare professional, or resolution of symptoms. In the prospective study, mobile phlebotomists collected whole blood, serum and a nasopharyngeal or oropharyngeal swab from each participant. Additional blood draws and questionnaires over an approximately 2-month period could optionally be provided by prospective study participants. Before DNA extraction, blood samples from the prospective study were shipped at room temperature or frozen. For this chain, trimming is 2 bases at the V end and 0 bases at the J end, and the number of junction bases without a gene match is 2. Looking up the germline V gene yields CDR1 SGHTA and CDR2 FQGTGA. The CDR3, from cysteine to phenylalanine, totals 16 residues. Only CDR3 DNA remains: 48 bases, in frame from the first base.

Comment on this clone: Its recognized antigen is unknown. Base-call qualities are not available, and no considerably larger clone is one nucleotide away.

The rearrangement combines TRBV7-3 with TRBJ2-2; TRBD2 matches 8 bases in the middle. This sequence was found in a woman aged 50 to 60 who had recovered from COVID-19. Sequenced sample: PBMCs or T cells enriched from blood (not recorded which). This receptor carries the CDR3 CASSLGSGANTGELFF. The DNA sequence is TGTGCCAGCAGCTTAGGTAGCGGGGCGAACACCGGGGAGCTGTTTTTT.